This T cell receptor beta chain was documented in a study of cytomegalovirus exposure and HLA in healthy donors (dated by TCRdb to 2015 to 2018). Regarding the research as a whole: According to an earlier analysis of 587 of the donors, 200 million or so T cells yielded 90 million to 140 million unique TCR beta sequences and less than 300 Gb of sequence data. To predict cytomegalovirus infection status, the study combined high-throughput TCR immunosequencing, statistical association of individual TCRs with disease status, and machine learning. Genome-wide SNP genotypes for about 65% of the 666 donors were used in a later genetic analysis, which treated that subset as a discovery cohort. Of the roughly 430 genotyped donors, 81% fell in the genetic ancestry cluster associated with self-reported Caucasian donors. The T cell repertoires of 670 or so subjects were profiled by immunosequencing and related to cytomegalovirus serostatus. Donor age, sex, ethnicity and CMV serostatus were compiled alongside the repertoire data. Besides the first cohort of some 670 subjects, a separate validation cohort made up of 120 different subjects was used. Every repertoire in the discovery cohort had been generated on one and the same sequencing platform. Across roughly 420 genotyped donors of the cohort, an average of roughly 250,000 unique TCR beta nucleotide sequences per donor were sequenced, and about a sixth of those sequences were non-productive. The aim of the study was to test whether cataloging public T cell receptors could identify signatures of past pathogen exposure. An early release that covered 640 HLA-typed donors contained approximately 320 gigabases of sequencing data and 65 million to 100 million unique TCR sequences. The number of donors typed differed by locus, with 629-630 for A, B, C, DRB1 and DQB1, more than 500 for DQA1, 600 to 610 for DPA1, and around 430 for DPB1. A later analysis re-examined previously published TCR beta repertoires from several hundred donors and added high-resolution HLA genotyping to investigate patterns of TCR occurrence. An earlier analysis of roughly 580 of the donors used high-throughput TCR beta sequencing to judge whether each TCR beta V gene segment behaved as functional or pseudogenic. Both class I and class II loci were covered by HLA typing, at four-digit resolution. Roughly 5 DR-DQ haplotypes were handled as single units for association and clustering, since linkage in the cohort was strong. The later analysis used no new phenotypic data to find candidate immune exposures, relying instead on TCR beta sequences and their occurrence across donors.

This clone has only a few counts. This receptor's antigen is unknown. No much larger clone is present one base from it, and per-base qualities are unavailable. CDR1 and CDR2 are read off the germline V gene as SGDLS and YYNGEE. The CDR3 has 15 amino acids, counting the end cysteine and phenylalanine. The kept DNA is CDR3 alone, 45 bases in frame from the first base. Trimming removed 0 bases from V and 8 bases from J, leaving 12 bases between the germline ends. Results and caveats for the whole study, not just this receptor: In the study, roughly 160 TCR beta chains were listed as associated with cytomegalovirus. Across donors, most TCR sequences were observed very rarely, whereas some public TCRs were present in many individuals. A further reported finding was that TCR beta sequences accurately predicted the HLA-A and HLA-B alleles for most subjects in the first cohort. It was suggested by the authors that the approach could potentially be generalized to other disease states and immunological phenotypes. Because HLA typing was missing for some donors at each locus, association tests included only the typed subset. A few of the identified cytomegalovirus-associated TCR beta chains were confirmed in vitro to be specific for cytomegalovirus antigens. An earlier analysis of approximately 530 of the donors showed that most TCR beta V segments appeared in productive rearrangements either about 87% or about 30% of the time, which broadly matched IMGT annotations. A later genetic analysis associated a missense DCLRE1C variant with V-gene and J-gene trimming of TCR beta chains, and an independent cohort replicated the association. In a later analysis, TCR association rates were found to vary across HLA loci, with the most associated TCRs seen for DRB1 alleles and the fewest for HLA-C alleles. Some IMGT-functional V segments, including TRBV6-2 and TRBV6-3, could not be distinguished by the 87-base-pair reads and were therefore excluded. The cohort was sequenced for TCR beta chains only, and without alpha or paired-chain data the features that could be detected were limited. Sequencing depth was assumed to be roughly uniform across donors in the presence/absence analyses, though that assumption may not hold. In both the original and validation cohorts, the classifier was reported to diagnose cytomegalovirus status with high specificity and sensitivity. When HLA alleles, especially DR and DQ, strongly co-occurred, TCR associations were difficult to assign to individual alleles. Most CMV-associated TCR beta chains appeared to be HLA-restricted in a later analysis, and the HLA associations seemed to be driven largely by CMV exposure. Linkage disequilibrium might explain the correlated functional status among segregating V segments, but an unknown experimental factor could not be ruled out. A cluster of highly shared sequence variants was judged likely to represent a technical artifact of the sequencing pipeline. In a later analysis, 16,951 TCR beta sequences were associated with specific HLA alleles at a false discovery rate of 0.05. For the cohort, immune exposure information was limited to CMV serostatus. Compared with the roughly 700-donor mean, donors in an Asian-associated ancestry cluster had fewer N-insertions in productive TCRs, according to a later genetic analysis. In a later analysis, several top co-occurrence clusters were reported to appear linked to parvovirus B19, influenza, CMV and Epstein-Barr virus. Compared with equally common non-associated chains, HLA-associated TCR beta chains in a later analysis were more clonally expanded and had lower generation probabilities. Because counts were too low, 15 to 20 rarely observed V segments, including chromosome 9 orphons, were excluded from the earlier analysis of fewer than 650 of the donors.

In total, around 600 healthy bone marrow donors made up the cohort. Cohort members were all nominally healthy when sampled, although unrecorded immune exposures were likely present. The donor was CMV seronegative and was included in the group of a few hundred seronegative cohort members. A peripheral blood sample was collected from each donor, and TCR beta sequencing was performed on peripheral blood mononuclear cells. The Qiagen DNeasy Blood Extraction Kit was used to extract genomic DNA from the blood cell samples. Library preparation employed the immunoSEQ multiplex PCR assay. A mixture of 60 forward primers for TCR Vbeta segments and 13 reverse primers for TCR Jbeta segments was used in the multiplex PCR. A multiplex PCR assay on genomic DNA amplified the CDR3 region of rearranged TCR beta genes. The amplified TCR beta libraries were sequenced on the Illumina HiSeq System as 87-base-pair reads. Processing in the source paper ran as follows. A later analysis tallied roughly 76 million unique TCR beta chains across the 700 or so repertoires, and approximately 9.9 million of those chains were shared by two or more donors. A nearest-neighbor algorithm error-corrected the raw reads and collapsed the reads into unique sequences, merging closely related sequences to remove PCR and sequencing errors. To assign V, D and J gene segments, CDR3 sequences were aligned to IMGT reference sequences. For a sequence to be retained, at least a six-nucleotide match to both a V gene segment and a J gene segment was required. Rearrangements were classified as productive when the CDR3 lacked stop codons and remained in frame with V and J, and all other rearrangements were classified as non-productive. Following IMGT convention, CDR3 was defined as the stretch from the second conserved V-encoded cysteine up to the conserved J-encoded phenylalanine. In an earlier analysis of around 570 of the donors, sequences lacking an unambiguous match to a single V gene segment were excluded. In an earlier analysis of more than 500 of the donors, a V segment was called functional when productive rearrangements were above 56.7%, and segregating when the standard deviation between donors exceeded 5%. A statistical classification framework was built to diagnose cytomegalovirus status from the catalog of TCR beta chain sequences. In a later analysis, V and J genes were assigned by comparing TCR nucleotide sequences against IMGT/GENE-DB human TR gene sequences. Using the TCRdist pipeline, a later analysis assigned CDR3 sequences along with most-parsimonious VDJ recombination scenarios. In a later analysis, each TCR beta chain was defined by its CDR3 amino acid sequence together with its V-gene family, and reads lacking a unique V-gene family were excluded. To address suspected cross-contamination and a sequencing artifact, a later analysis removed roughly 640 highly shared, low-generation-probability nucleotide sequences. In a later analysis, a clonal expansion index for each public chain was calculated from normalized within-repertoire ranks of inferred template counts. Generation probabilities in a later analysis came from a VDJ recombination model fitted to out-of-frame rearrangements, and those results were checked against IGoR. In a later analysis, TCR-TCR, TCR-HLA and TCR-CMV co-occurrence was scored with hypergeometric tests, and a repertoire-size bias correction was applied to TCR pairs. A later analysis estimated false discovery rates by permuting HLA or CMV assignments 20 times. In a later analysis, co-occurring TCRs were grouped using DBSCAN, with TCRdist sequence similarity added in when clustering inside HLA-allele-positive subsets. Repertoires with fewer than 30,000 or more than 120,000 public chains were left out of co-occurrence clustering, as were a handful of repertoires with anomalous nucleotide sharing. TCRdb carries this immuneACCESS record with in-frame sequences only. Its versions omit some clonotypes, under half of them owing to an unresolved V gene in the studies checked, with the rest unexplained. The D gene and trimming were derived from the DNA, and the V and J assignments and clone size from that table. Recorded for this sample are approximately 120,000 clones; about 84% of them occurred a single time. The ten most abundant clones make up approximately 3.9% of the sample.

The sequence derives from a middle-aged man in good health and CMV-seronegative. The sequencing input was PBMCs. This chain joins TRBV9 to TRBJ1-6, with TRBD1 tentatively as D gene (6 bases match). The nucleotide sequence is TGTGCCAGCAGCGTAGGGAGTAACAGGGATTCACCCCTCCACTTT. It specifies CASSVGSNRDSPLHF.